This T cell receptor beta chain stems from a study of T cell responses to AZD1222 COVID-19 vaccine. Notes on the study in general: Donor demographics were predominantly white British with a female majority; clonal diversity may be underestimated. Vaccine-associated CD4 TCRs spanned spike, dominant at 160-218 and 743-854. Spike-specific TCR breadth and depth grew following two AZD1222 doses.

Here immunoSEQ multiplex PCR was the method, and the copy in TCRdb shows in-frame clones only, minus some. The table records around 130,000 clones, 85% to 95% of them present only once. Note on this clone: Its specificity is unknown.

The germline CDR1 and CDR2 sequences are LNHDA and SQIVND (reference sequence). This CDR3 has 13 residues. V was pared by 10 bases and J by 0 bases, with 10 bases between. The chain links TRBV19 to TRBJ1-5; D ambiguous. Here the sequenced sample was peripheral blood, taken on day 0 of AZD1222 vaccination. This sequence originates from an adult in good health. CDR3 region: CATQGYSNQPQHF. CDR3 bases: TGTGCCACCCAAGGTTATAGCAATCAGCCCCAGCATTTT. The full variable domain, completed using reference TRBV19 and TRBJ1-5, is DGGITQSPKYLFRKEGQNVTLSCEQNLNHDAMYWYRQDPGQGLRLIYYSQIVNDFQKGDIAEGYSVSREKKESFPLTVTSAQKNPTAFYLCATQGYSNQPQHFGDGTRLSIL.